This TCR beta chain was retrieved from a study of cytomegalovirus exposure and HLA in healthy donors. The study, taken as a whole, reports: Among TCR beta chains of equal frequency, HLA-associated ones were more clonally expanded in a later analysis.

The primer mix had 60 Vbeta and 13 Jbeta primers. The data were produced by immunoSEQ multiplex PCR, yet TCRdb's version contains in-frame clones alone and is incomplete. The sample lists about 250,000 clones; more than 55% were seen once. With respect to this clone: Its cognate antigen is unknown.

Germline CDR1 and CDR2: SGHNT and YYREEE (reference sequence). The V segment lost 4 bases and the J segment 10 bases; nucleotides outside the gene matches: 3. This CDR3 spans 12 amino acids. The chain is built from TRBV5-4 and TRBJ2-1; the match to TRBD2 covers 9 bases. The sequencing input was PBMCs. This TCR derives from a female donor in good health and CMV-seronegative. DNA of the CDR3: TGTGCCAGCAGCCTTGGACTAGCGGAGCAGTTCTTC. This gives the protein CASSLGLAEQFF.